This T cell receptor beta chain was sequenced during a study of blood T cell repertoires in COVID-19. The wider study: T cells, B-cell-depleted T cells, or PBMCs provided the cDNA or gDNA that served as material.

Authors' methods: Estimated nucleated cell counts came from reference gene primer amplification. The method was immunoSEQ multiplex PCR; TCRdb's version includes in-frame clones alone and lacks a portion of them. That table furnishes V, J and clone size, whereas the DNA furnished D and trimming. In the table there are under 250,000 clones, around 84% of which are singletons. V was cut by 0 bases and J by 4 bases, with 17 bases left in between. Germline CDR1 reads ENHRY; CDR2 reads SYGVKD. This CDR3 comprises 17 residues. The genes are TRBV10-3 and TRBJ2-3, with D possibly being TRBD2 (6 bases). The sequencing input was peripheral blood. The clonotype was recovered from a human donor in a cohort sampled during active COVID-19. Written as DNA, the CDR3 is TGTGCCATCAGTGAGTCTGGGCTAGCGAAAGGTTCAGATACGCAGTATTTT. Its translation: CAISESGLAKGSDTQYF.